This T cell receptor (beta chain) is from a study of blood T cell repertoires in COVID-19. Seattle patients were enrolled during active infection and followed longitudinally. Original processing notes: Estimated nucleated cell counts came from reference gene primer amplification. TCRdb's copy holds only in-frame clones and misses some; the assay was immunoSEQ multiplex PCR. For V, J and clone size, that table is used; D and trimming come from the DNA. The sample has 300,000 to 350,000 clones, 80% to 90% seen once. V was clipped by 5 bases and J by 7 bases; unmatched bases: 16. Germline CDR1 reads LNHDA; CDR2 reads SQIVND (reference sequence). The CDR3 consists of 17 residues.

The chain links TRBV19 to TRBJ2-1, with 8 bases identical to TRBD2. The sample taken for sequencing was peripheral blood. This receptor was obtained from a man aged 25-45 years with COVID-19, enrolled during active disease. This chain's CDR3 is CASSRSGISGDSNEQFF. The CDR3 region has the DNA TGTGCCAGTAGTCGAAGCGGGATTAGCGGGGACTCAAATGAGCAGTTCTTC.